A single sample is the source of the 25 T cell receptor beta chains below, sequenced in a study of identifying expanded T cells in peripheral blood. Method: immunoSEQ multiplex PCR; TCRdb's copy keeps in-frame clones and lacks some. Here the sample spans 90,000 to 100,000 clones, approximately 88% being singletons. Material for sequencing was blood. These receptors were obtained from a person between 18 and 75 years old in good health.

V usage is TRBV14 and J usage is TRBJ1-2, with TRBD1 matching over 11 bases. From germline, CDR1 is SGHDN and CDR2 FVKESK. The trim removed 1 base at V and 4 bases at J, leaving 11 bases unmatched. The CDR3 has 18 residues. The CDR3 spells CASSQVKWGQGVSYGYTF. As DNA, the CDR3 is TGTGCCAGCAGCCAAGTAAAGTGGGGACAGGGGGTTTCCTATGGCTACACCTTC.

This sequence joins TRBV5-1 and TRBJ2-7, with D unclear. The CDR3 is made up of 14 amino acids. Trimming took 0 bases from V and 2 from J, leaving 9 bases between them. The germline V gene has CDR1 SGHRS and CDR2 YFSETQ. CDR3 DNA sequence: TGCGCCAGCAGCTTGGTAGGGCAGACCTACGAGCAGTACTTC. Protein: CASSLVGQTYEQYF. The whole variable domain, remainder taken from reference TRBV5-1 and TRBJ2-7, is KAGVTQTPRYLIKTRGQQVTLSCSPISGHRSVSWYQQTPGQGLQFLFEYFSETQRNKGNFPGRFSGRQFSNSRSEMNVSTLELGDSALYLCASSLVGQTYEQYFGPGTRLTVT.

The chain links TRBV11-3 to TRBJ2-7; weak D call: TRBD2 (7 bases). The ends were cut back, 4 bases at V and 0 bases at J, with 13 bases in the middle. Germline-derived CDR1 and CDR2 are SGHNT and YENEEA. This CDR3 region has 15 residues. This CDR3 reads CASSSGGRSSYEQYF. The CDR3 nucleotides are TGTGCCAGCAGCTCGGGGGGCCGCAGCTCCTACGAGCAGTACTTC.

The genes are TRBV5-8 and TRBJ1-1; 10 nucleotides align to TRBD1. Germline V gene lookup returns CDR1 SGHTS and CDR2 YDEGEE. Germline trimming cut 4 bases from V and 5 bases from J; bases unmatched to any gene: 8. The CDR3 is 15 residues long. This CDR3 reads CASSSRQGAGTEAFF. CDR3 sequence (DNA): TGTGCCAGCAGCAGCAGACAGGGGGCGGGGACTGAAGCTTTCTTT.

This clone was observed a few times. The gene calls are TRBV29-1 and TRBJ1-2; D gene unclear. CDR1 is SQVTM and CDR2 is ANQGSEA in the germline V gene. The V end lost 5 bases, the J end lost 1 base, and 5 bases lay between the germline ends. The CDR3 loop spans 11 amino acids. This CDR3 reads CSVPINYGYTF. CDR3 in DNA: TGCAGCGTTCCCATTAACTATGGCTACACCTTC.

This chain connects TRBV4-2 to TRBJ1-2, with D unclear. Per germline, CDR1 LGHNA and CDR2 YNFKEQ. The CDR3 runs 16 residues. The germline V and J ends were trimmed by 0 bases and 4 bases, with 15 bases remaining between them. CDR3 region: CASSQDHRADGYGYTF. CDR3 coding DNA: TGTGCCAGCAGCCAAGATCATAGGGCTGATGGCTATGGCTACACCTTC.

The count of this clone is one. V gene TRBV5-1 combines with J gene TRBJ1-4; a possible D gene is TRBD1 (5 bases). The CDR3 is 12 residues long. In germline, CDR1 is SGHRS, CDR2 YFSETQ. Between the trimmed V and J ends, which lost 3 bases and 8 bases, there was a span of 8 bases. The chain's CDR3 is CASSSEGEKLFF. The CDR3 DNA reads TGCGCCAGCAGCTCGGAGGGGGAAAAACTGTTTTTT.

V gene TRBV7-9 combines with J gene TRBJ2-3; D is undetermined. The germline CDR1 and CDR2 sequences are SEHNR and FQNEAQ (reference sequence). V lost 4 bases to trimming and J lost 4 bases, with 9 bases between them. The CDR3 runs 13 residues. The CDR3 sequence is CASSSPPPDTQYF. CDR3 bases: TGTGCCAGCAGCTCCCCCCCACCAGATACGCAGTATTTT.

This sequence joins TRBV27 and TRBJ2-1, with 7 nucleotides matching TRBD2. Per germline, CDR1 MNHEY and CDR2 SMNVEV (reference sequence). CDR3 length equals 15 residues. V lost 6 bases, J lost 7 bases, and 12 bases stayed unmatched. CDR3 sequence (DNA): TGTGCCAGCAGGCCTCCCGGACTAGGTGGGAATGAGCAGTTCTTC. Its protein is CASRPPGLGGNEQFF.

V gene TRBV6-1 combines with J gene TRBJ2-7; a weak D match, TRBD1 (6 bases). The CDR3 contains 13 residues. Trimming pared 3 bases from V and 1 base from J, leaving 7 bases between. Per germline, CDR1 MNHNS and CDR2 SASEGT. The CDR3 protein is CASSDGQSYEQYF. In DNA, the CDR3 is TGTGCCAGCAGTGATGGACAGTCCTACGAGCAGTACTTC.

The chain has TRBV5-8 and TRBJ2-5, with TRBD1 identical over 12 bases. Germline CDR1 SGHTS, CDR2 YDEGEE. Losses at the gene ends were 0 bases for V and 5 bases for J; bases not matched to a gene: 17. This CDR3 has 20 amino acids. CDR3 region: CASSLGSGTGGALKYETQYF. The CDR3 nucleotides are TGTGCCAGCAGCTTGGGGTCCGGGACAGGGGGCGCCTTAAAGTATGAGACCCAGTACTTC.

The rearrangement uses TRBV18 and TRBJ1-1, with D unclear. The V end was cut by 4 bases, the J end by 0 bases, with 12 bases between. This CDR3 is 15 amino acids long. CDR1 is KGHSH, CDR2 LQKENI, per germline. CDR3 sequence reads: CASSRDERLNTEAFF. DNA of the CDR3: TGTGCCAGCTCACGCGACGAACGGTTGAACACTGAAGCTTTCTTT.

The rearrangement links TRBV5-6 to TRBJ1-1; D is uncertain. The germline V gene encodes CDR1 SGHDT and CDR2 YYEEEE. The CDR3 runs 12 residues. V was cut by 0 bases and J by 8 bases, with 8 bases left in between. The CDR3 coding sequence is TGTGCCAGCAGCTTGGGGGGTTACGAAGCTTTCTTT. Protein product: CASSLGGYEAFF.

The chain combines TRBV10-1 with TRBJ1-4; 9 bases line up with TRBD1. V lost 4 bases and J lost 8; bases outside the gene matches: 8. Germline CDR1 reads WNHNN; CDR2 reads SYGVQD (reference sequence). The CDR3 covers 15 residues. The CDR3 reads CASSVWDRAAEKLFF. CDR3 bases: TGCGCCAGCAGTGTTTGGGACAGGGCTGCGGAAAAACTGTTTTTT.

For the CDR3, the DNA is TGTGCCAGTAGTACCCGGGACAGGGGCCTCGTGAACACTGAAGCTTTCTTT. The encoded protein is CASSTRDRGLVNTEAFF. The chain recombines TRBV19 with TRBJ1-1; 10 nucleotides line up with TRBD1. The length of the CDR3 is 17 residues. Germline CDR1 LNHDA, CDR2 SQIVND (reference sequence). V was pared by 4 bases and J by 0 bases, with 8 bases of the junction left unmatched.

The chain uses TRBV7-9 and TRBJ2-6; TRBD1 or TRBD2 may be the D gene (6 bases each). Trimming stripped 5 bases from V and 0 bases from J, with 14 bases between. The germline gives CDR1 SEHNR, CDR2 FQNEAQ (reference sequence). This CDR3 comprises 17 residues. The CDR3 DNA sequence: TGTGCCAGCAGCCCCGGGGGCGGGAACTCTGGGGCCAACGTCCTGACTTTC. This translates into CASSPGGGNSGANVLTF.

This clone was observed a single time. The genes are TRBV9 and TRBJ1-4; unclear D gene. Trimming cost V 1 base and J 4 bases, with 14 bases left between them. This CDR3 contains 16 residues. CDR1 SGDLS and CDR2 YYNGEE come from the germline V gene. The CDR3 here is CASSVSNGQVNEKLFF. The CDR3, as DNA: TGTGCCAGCAGCGTATCGAATGGTCAGGTTAATGAAAAACTGTTTTTT.

This clone showed up just once. The genes are TRBV19 and TRBJ1-1, with 9 bases identical to TRBD1. Germline loops: CDR1 LNHDA, CDR2 SQIVND (reference sequence). V was clipped by 4 bases and J by 3 bases; unmatched bases: 9. The CDR3 is 16 amino acids. The DNA for the CDR3 is TGTGCCAGTAGTAAGGGGGACAGGGTATTGTACACTGAAGCTTTCTTT. Residues: CASSKGDRVLYTEAFF.

The rearrangement uses TRBV4-2 and TRBJ1-2, with no clear D. This CDR3 contains 14 residues. Trimming removed 1 base at V and 2 bases at J, with 8 bases between. Germline CDR1 reads LGHNA; CDR2 reads YNFKEQ. The CDR3 is CASSQVNSNYGYTF. As DNA, the CDR3 is TGTGCCAGCAGCCAAGTAAACAGCAACTATGGCTACACCTTC.

This clone was seen more than once but under ten times. V gene TRBV4-2 combines with J gene TRBJ1-5; 9 bases match TRBD1. Per the germline V gene, CDR1 is LGHNA and CDR2 is YNFKEQ. With V trimmed by 1 base and J by 9 bases, 10 bases remained unmatched. The CDR3 covers 16 residues. CDR3 in DNA: TGTGCCAGCAGCCAAGGACCGGGACAGGGCTCAGGGCCCCAGCATTTT. It is translated as CASSQGPGQGSGPQHF.

The chain joins TRBV9 to TRBJ1-2; a possible D gene is TRBD1 (5 bases). Trimming stripped 5 bases from V and 1 base from J, with 15 bases between. Germline CDR1 is SGDLS and CDR2 is YYNGEE. CDR3 length equals 15 residues. The CDR3 DNA is TGTGCCAGCAGAGGAGGGGTCAGAGGTAACTATGGCTACACCTTC. Residues: CASRGGVRGNYGYTF.

The chain carries TRBV2 and TRBJ2-7, with 10 bases matching TRBD1. The CDR3 covers 14 residues. Germline V lookup: CDR1 SNHLY, CDR2 FYNNEI. V shed 6 bases and J 6 bases; nucleotides not matched to a gene: 8. The CDR3: CASRKGTGVAEQYF. DNA for the CDR3: TGTGCCAGCAGGAAAGGGACAGGGGTCGCCGAGCAGTACTTC. Combining the CDR3 with reference TRBV2 and TRBJ2-7 gives the whole variable domain EPEVTQTPSHQVTQMGQEVILRCVPISNHLYFYWYRQILGQKVEFLVSFYNNEISEKSEIFDDQFSVERPDGSNFTLKIRSTKLEDSAMYFCASRKGTGVAEQYFGPGTRLTVT.

The genes are TRBV5-1 and TRBJ2-7; a weak D match, TRBD1 (6 bases). This CDR3 contains 14 residues. The V gene's germline CDR1 is SGHRS and CDR2 YFSETQ. Trimming took off 4 bases at V and 5 bases at J, with 16 bases between the two ends. CDR3: CASSQQGGFDEQYF. The CDR3 region has the DNA TGCGCCAGCAGCCAACAGGGTGGGTTCGACGAGCAGTACTTC. Together with reference TRBV5-1 and TRBJ2-7, the CDR3 gives the full variable domain: KAGVTQTPRYLIKTRGQQVTLSCSPISGHRSVSWYQQTPGQGLQFLFEYFSETQRNKGNFPGRFSGRQFSNSRSEMNVSTLELGDSALYLCASSQQGGFDEQYFGPGTRLTVT.

The V and J genes are TRBV5-1 and TRBJ2-3, with a tentative D call TRBD1 (5 bases). The CDR3 runs to 14 residues. Deletions cut 4 bases from V and 6 bases from J, with 15 bases between. The germline V gene has CDR1 SGHRS and CDR2 YFSETQ. For the CDR3, the DNA is TGCGCCAGCAGCCTCGATCCTCAGGGTGATACGCAGTATTTT. The encoded protein is CASSLDPQGDTQYF.

The V call is TRBV13, the J call TRBJ2-7; 10 bases fit TRBD2. The length of the CDR3 is 15 residues. V shed 4 bases, J shed 1 base, and the junction held 4 bases outside the gene matches. The germline gives CDR1 PRHDT, CDR2 FYEKMQ (reference sequence). The CDR3 loop is CASSSSGGASYEQYF. CDR3 coding DNA: TGTGCCAGCAGCTCCAGCGGGGGGGCTTCCTACGAGCAGTACTTC.